The 31 T cell receptor beta chains below come from one sample, sequenced in a study of human T cells and chemical hapten exposure. TCRdb recomputed calls from the RACE reads with MiXCR, one row per CDR3 protein. The profile covers under 300,000 distinct CDR3 sequences, with around 9.3% appearing a single time and approximately 2.2% taken by the ten largest. The time point: pre-sensitization, week 0. Regarding treatment: therapeutic diphenylcyclopropenone sensitization with weekly scalp DPC. The sample consisted of whole blood, taken in connection with sensitization to the hapten diphenylcyclopropenone (DPC). These receptors all stem from a woman aged 40 to 55 with alopecia areata. Some clones in this sample may be carry-over from other donors' samples.

The CDR3: CSVPTGGDYNEQFF. The CDR3 DNA is TGCAGTGTACCGACAGGGGGCGACTACAATGAGCAGTTCTTC. The chain uses TRBV20-1 and TRBJ2-1, with 10 nucleotides matching TRBD1. Germline V gene lookup returns CDR1 DFQATT and CDR2 SNEGSKA (reference sequence). V lost 7 bases to trimming and J lost 3 bases; unmatched junction nucleotides: 6. CDR3 length equals 14 residues.

This clonotype was observed a handful of times. The junction does not match germline at one end; this may be a read error. This sequence joins TRBV7-8 and TRBJ1-5; D unresolved. Germline CDR1 and CDR2: SGHVS and FQNEAQ. The CDR3 runs to 14 residues. This chain's CDR3 is CTSSSEDANQPQHF. In DNA, the CDR3 is TGTACCAGCAGCTCCGAGGATGCAAATCAGCCCCAGCATTTT.

In its sample, this clonotype was seen a few times. This chain joins TRBV7-2 and TRBJ2-5, with D possibly matching TRBD2 (6 bases). The V gene lost 4 bases and the J gene lost 5 bases, with 23 bases spanning the gap. Germline-derived CDR1 and CDR2 are SGHTA and FQGNSA. The CDR3 contains 17 residues. Written as DNA, the CDR3 is TGTGCCAGCAGCTCGAGGGTGGTCGGGAGCCGGGGGGAGACCCAGTACTTC. The encoded protein is CASSSRVVGSRGETQYF.

This clonotype showed up just a few times. The genes are TRBV28 and TRBJ2-7; 8 bases match TRBD1. The germline CDR1 and CDR2 sequences are MDHEN and SYDVKM. CDR3 length: 15 amino acids. With V trimmed by 5 bases and J by 2 bases, 8 bases remained unmatched. The CDR3 DNA follows: TGTGCCAGCAGTCCAACAGGGGGTAGGCCCTACGAGCAGTACTTC. This codes for CASSPTGGRPYEQYF.

The table lists this clonotype with a few counts. This chain joins TRBV29-1 and TRBJ2-3; D is unresolved. V gave up 5 bases and J gave up 0 bases, with 9 bases separating them. The length of the CDR3 is 13 residues. Germline V gene data show CDR1 as SQVTM and CDR2 as ANQGSEA. The CDR3 loop is CSVLRPSTDTQYF. The DNA for the CDR3 is TGCAGCGTTCTACGACCTAGCACAGATACGCAGTATTTT.

The chain joins TRBV6-5 to TRBJ1-1; possibly TRBD1 for D (6 bases). The CDR3 contains 16 residues. V was trimmed by 9 bases and J by 0 bases, leaving 20 bases between them. CDR1 is MNHEY, CDR2 SVGAGI, per germline. CDR3 coding DNA: TGTGCCAGAGGGGGGACAATGGAAATTATGAACACTGAAGCTTTCTTT. Its translation is CARGGTMEIMNTEAFF.

This rearrangement joins TRBV6-2 or TRBV6-3 to TRBJ2-6; TRBD1 matches at 9 bases. Germline assignment: CDR1 MNHEY and CDR2 SVGEGT. The CDR3 runs 18 residues. The V and J ends lost 6 bases and 0 bases, in that order; junction bases with no gene match: 9. The CDR3 loop reads CASRTGGRLLSGANVLTF. The CDR3 nucleotides read TGTGCCAGCAGGACAGGGGGACGGCTCCTCTCTGGGGCCAACGTCCTGACTTTC.

This clonotype was seen at least ten times. The genes are TRBV5-5 and TRBJ2-1; D ambiguous. Trimming pared 0 bases from V and 0 bases from J, leaving 10 bases between. CDR1 is SGHKS, CDR2 YYEKEE, per germline (reference sequence). CDR3 size: 16 residues. The CDR3 DNA reads TGTGCCAGCAGCTTGGATTGGTCTCCCTCCTACAATGAGCAGTTCTTC. Its protein is CASSLDWSPSYNEQFF.

This chain joins TRBV29-1 and TRBJ2-7, with D unresolved. This CDR3 is 13 amino acids long. From germline, CDR1 is SQVTM and CDR2 ANQGSEA. V was shortened by 4 bases and J by 7 bases, with 17 bases between the two germline ends. Here the CDR3 reads CSVVLDTLVEQYF. The DNA of the CDR3 is TGCAGCGTTGTTTTGGATACTTTGGTTGAGCAGTACTTC.

The chain joins TRBV7-2 to TRBJ1-2, with D possibly matching TRBD1 (5 bases). With 1 base removed from V and 1 base from J, the gap between germline ends came to 10 bases. The CDR3 runs to 15 residues. Germline CDR1 reads SGHTA; CDR2 reads FQGNSA. CDR3 amino acids: CASSLGLGGNYGYTF. The CDR3, as DNA: TGTGCCAGCAGCTTAGGTCTGGGGGGTAACTATGGCTACACCTTC. The full variable domain, rest sourced from reference TRBV7-2 and TRBJ1-2, is GAGVSQSPSNKVTEKGKDVELRCDPISGHTALYWYRQSLGQGLEFLIYFQGNSAPDKSGLPSDRFSAERTGGSVSTLTIQRTQQEDSAVYLCASSLGLGGNYGYTFGSGTRLTVV.

The sample holds a few counts of this clonotype. V usage is TRBV6-6 and J usage is TRBJ2-7, with unresolved D. The CDR3 runs to 12 residues. The germline V gene encodes CDR1 MNHNY and CDR2 SVGAGI (reference sequence). Trimming cost V 4 bases and J 2 bases, with 6 bases left between them. The CDR3 loop reads CASSFNAYEQYF. The DNA for the CDR3 is TGTGCCAGCAGTTTTAATGCCTACGAGCAGTACTTC.

V is TRBV20-1 and J is TRBJ2-3, with D possibly TRBD2 on 6 matching bases. From germline, CDR1 is DFQATT and CDR2 SNEGSKA (reference sequence). The CDR3 spans 13 residues. The V end lost 7 bases, the J end lost 2 bases, and 13 bases lay between the germline ends. CDR3: CSGSTSTTDTQYF. The CDR3 bases are TGCAGTGGTTCAACTAGCACCACAGATACGCAGTATTTT.

This chain connects TRBV6-6 to TRBJ1-4; perhaps TRBD1 as D (6 bases). V shed 7 bases and J shed 2 bases, with 14 bases lying between them. Germline V gene sequence: CDR1 MNHNY, CDR2 SVGAGI (reference sequence). The CDR3 has 15 residues. CDR3 coding DNA: TGTGCCAGCAATGTCGGGGGCGGGACTAATGAAAAACTGTTTTTT. Protein product: CASNVGGGTNEKLFF.

The sample holds a few counts of this clonotype. The chain joins TRBV6-1 to TRBJ2-1, with D hard to call. Germline V gene data show CDR1 as MNHNS and CDR2 as SASEGT. The CDR3 sequence is 14 residues long. V was shortened by 2 bases and J by 8 bases, with 13 bases between the two germline ends. CDR3 sequence (DNA): TGTGCCAGCAGTGAAATGGCAGGTTTCGATGAGCAGTTCTTC. Encoded protein: CASSEMAGFDEQFF.

This clonotype was detected only a few times. This CDR3 is CASSPSRDGVYEQYF. CDR3 nucleotides: TGTGCCAGCAGCCCTTCCCGGGACGGAGTCTACGAGCAGTACTTC. The chain couples TRBV6-5 to TRBJ2-7; D may match TRBD1 or TRBD2 (5 bases each). The ends were cut back, 6 bases at V and 3 bases at J, with 18 bases in the middle. The CDR3 has 15 amino acids. Germline V CDR1 and CDR2: MNHEY, SVGAGI.

This clonotype was observed a handful of times. The chain uses TRBV27 and TRBJ2-5; 7 bases map to TRBD1. CDR1 is MNHEY, CDR2 SMNVEV, per germline (reference sequence). The CDR3 is made up of 20 amino acids. Germline trimming cut 0 bases from V and 5 bases from J; bases unmatched to any gene: 21. The CDR3 DNA is TGTGCCAGCAGTTTATCCGCATACTTGCAGGGGGATCCTGCCCCGGAGACCCAGTACTTC. Amino acid sequence: CASSLSAYLQGDPAPETQYF.

In this sample, this clonotype turned up many times. V gene TRBV3-1 combines with J gene TRBJ1-4, with TRBD1 identical over 9 bases. The CDR3 spans 14 residues. The V and J ends lost 4 bases and 10 bases, in that order; junction bases with no gene match: 7. Germline CDR1 LGHDT, CDR2 YNNKEL (reference sequence). The CDR3 loop reads CASSRTGAEGKLFF. CDR3 DNA sequence: TGTGCCAGCAGCCGGACAGGGGCGGAAGGAAAACTGTTTTTT. The full variable domain, completed using reference TRBV3-1 and TRBJ1-4, is DTAVSQTPKYLVTQMGNDKSIKCEQNLGHDTMYWYKQDSKKFLKIMFSYNNKELIINETVPNRFSPKSPDKAHLNLHINSLELGDSAVYFCASSRTGAEGKLFFGSGTQLSVL.

Only a few counts were recorded for this clonotype. The CDR3 DNA follows: TGTGCCAGCAGCTCCGCCGCGACTAGCGGGAGATCAGATACGCAGTATTTT. Its protein is CASSSAATSGRSDTQYF. This chain uses TRBV5-4 with TRBJ2-3; 12 nucleotides line up with TRBD2. With 3 bases clipped from V and 4 bases from J, the junction kept 9 bases outside the gene matches. The germline V gene encodes CDR1 SGHNT and CDR2 YYREEE (reference sequence). CDR3 length equals 17 residues.

With regard to this clonotype: This may be a read error: a much more frequent sequence differs by one nucleotide. The gene calls are TRBV4-2 and TRBJ2-5; D might be TRBD1 (5 bases). The CDR3 is 14 amino acids. V was pared by 4 bases and J by 3 bases, with 12 bases between. CDR1 and CDR2 from the germline V gene are LGHNA and YNFKEQ. The CDR3 sequence: CASSRQSDKETQYF. DNA for the CDR3: TGTGCCAGCAGCCGACAGAGTGACAAAGAGACCCAGTACTTC.

The chain joins TRBV9 to TRBJ2-3; TRBD1 is a possible D gene (6 bases). V was pared by 4 bases and J by 1 base, with 13 bases between. The CDR3 consists of 15 residues. Germline assignment: CDR1 SGDLS and CDR2 YYNGEE. As DNA, the CDR3 is TGTGCCAGCAGCCGTGGGGGCGCCGGCACAGATACGCAGTATTTT. This translates into CASSRGGAGTDTQYF.

This clonotype was observed many times. J is TRBJ1-1 and V is TRBV6-2 or TRBV6-3; 7 positions match TRBD1. V lost 6 bases to trimming and J lost 7 bases; unmatched junction nucleotides: 5. This CDR3 has 12 residues. Germline lookup yields CDR1 MNHEY and CDR2 SVGEGT. The CDR3 protein is CASRGQPYEAFF. Here the CDR3 DNA reads TGTGCCAGCAGGGGACAGCCCTATGAAGCTTTCTTT.

This clonotype was found a few times. The rearrangement links TRBV12-3 or TRBV12-4 to TRBJ2-5; D not resolved. This CDR3 spans 13 amino acids. The V gene lost 3 bases and the J gene lost 4 bases, with 9 bases spanning the gap. This CDR3 is CASSFDEIETQYF. As DNA, the CDR3 is TGTGCCAGCAGTTTTGATGAGATAGAGACCCAGTACTTC.

This clonotype was observed a few times. The chain couples TRBV3-1 to TRBJ1-6; D perhaps matches TRBD1 (5 bases). This CDR3 region has 14 residues. Trimming removed 6 bases at V and 1 base at J, with 7 bases between. Germline V lookup: CDR1 LGHDT, CDR2 YNNKEL (reference sequence). This chain's CDR3 is CASRRQSYNSPLHF. CDR3 nucleotide sequence: TGTGCCAGCAGACGACAGTCCTATAATTCACCCCTCCACTTT.

This clonotype was detected ten times or more. In DNA form, the CDR3 reads TGTGCCAGCAGCGTGGACAGCCACCTACGCGAGCAGTACTTC. This sequence encodes CASSVDSHLREQYF. J is TRBJ2-7 and V is TRBV7-2, with D possibly being TRBD1 (6 bases). The CDR3 has 14 amino acids. V was trimmed by 5 bases and J by 6 bases, leaving 17 bases between them. Germline assignment: CDR1 SGHTA and CDR2 FQGNSA. Based on the CDR3 plus reference TRBV7-2 and TRBJ2-7, the full variable domain is GAGVSQSPSNKVTEKGKDVELRCDPISGHTALYWYRQSLGQGLEFLIYFQGNSAPDKSGLPSDRFSAERTGGSVSTLTIQRTQQEDSAVYLCASSVDSHLREQYFGPGTRLTVT.

The sample holds a few counts of this clonotype. This chain uses TRBV12-3 or TRBV12-4 with TRBJ2-1; D is undetermined. V lost 2 bases to trimming and J lost 11 bases, with 7 bases between them. This CDR3 has 11 amino acids. The CDR3 DNA sequence: TGTGCCAGCAGTTTAATGAGACAGCAGTTCTTC. This encodes CASSLMRQQFF.

This clonotype turned up a few times. The V call is TRBV7-2, the J call TRBJ1-6; no clear D. The CDR3 length is 13 residues. Looked up from germline, CDR1 is SGHTA and CDR2 is FQGNSA. Trimming stripped 1 base from V and 10 bases from J, with 8 bases between. For the CDR3, the DNA is TGTGCCAGCAGCTTAGGGGTCCTCTCACCCCTCCACTTT. Translated, it gives CASSLGVLSPLHF.

This chain connects TRBV29-1 to TRBJ2-5, with a possible D match to TRBD1 (6 bases). Germline CDR1 is SQVTM and CDR2 is ANQGSEA. V lost 8 bases and J 5 bases, leaving 18 bases between the germline ends. The CDR3 totals 13 residues. The chain's CDR3 is CSHRHRVGETQYF. CDR3 coding DNA: TGCAGCCACCGACACAGGGTTGGGGAGACCCAGTACTTC.

This rearrangement joins TRBV7-9 to TRBJ1-4; D is unclear. Germline V gene sequence: CDR1 SEHNR, CDR2 FQNEAQ (reference sequence). This CDR3 has 12 amino acids. The V gene lost 5 bases and the J gene lost 8 bases, with 9 bases spanning the gap. The CDR3 coding sequence is TGTGCCAGCAGCCCGTCGGGGGAAAAACTGTTTTTT. Its protein product is CASSPSGEKLFF.

This clonotype showed up just a few times. V and J are TRBV12-3 or TRBV12-4 and TRBJ1-3; no clear D. The CDR3 contains 13 residues. V was shortened by 1 base and J by 8 bases, with 9 bases between the two germline ends. DNA for the CDR3: TGTGCCAGCAGTTTAGGGCGGGGAGACACCATATATTTT. It is translated as CASSLGRGDTIYF.

This chain connects TRBV7-9 to TRBJ2-2; D not certain. V gave up 5 bases and J gave up 2 bases, with 6 bases separating them. The CDR3 has 13 amino acids. Germline values: CDR1 SEHNR, CDR2 FQNEAQ (reference sequence). The DNA for the CDR3 is TGTGCCAGCAGCCCTATTAACACCGGGGAGCTGTTTTTT. Translated, it gives CASSPINTGELFF.

This clonotype was seen a handful of times. J is TRBJ2-5 and V is TRBV11-3; 10 nucleotides agree with TRBD2. Germline CDR1 and CDR2: SGHNT and YENEEA. The CDR3 is 15 residues long. With 8 bases clipped from V and 4 bases from J, the junction kept 10 bases outside the gene matches. The CDR3, as DNA: TGTGCCAGCTCAAAGCGGGAGGGCGGAGGAGAGACCCAGTACTTC. This sequence encodes CASSKREGGGETQYF.